These 9 T cell receptor beta chains originate from one sample sequenced in a study of memory CD4+ T cells and cytomegalovirus serostatus. Single viable CD3+CD4+CD8-CD45RO+ cells were sorted as the memory CD4+ T cells. TCRdb's copy holds only in-frame clones and misses some; the assay was immunoSEQ multiplex PCR. In the table there are 35,000 to 50,000 clones, around 72% of which are singletons. Source material: memory CD4+ T cells from blood. The receptor source for this set is an adult in good health and CMV-seronegative.

The rearrangement links TRBV7-8 to TRBJ2-7; 7 positions match TRBD1. Looked up from germline, CDR1 is SGHVS and CDR2 is FQNEAQ. The CDR3 consists of 15 residues. V shed 4 bases and J 3 bases; nucleotides not matched to a gene: 9. The CDR3 reads CASSSFTGTDYEQYF. Here the CDR3 DNA reads TGTGCCAGCAGCTCCTTCACAGGGACAGACTACGAGCAGTACTTC. The full variable domain, with the rest looked up from reference TRBV7-8 and TRBJ2-7, is GAGVSQSPRYKVAKRGQDVALRCDPISGHVSLFWYQQALGQGPEFLTYFQNEAQLDKSGLPSDRFFAERPEGSVSTLKIQRTQQEDSAVYLCASSSFTGTDYEQYFGPGTRLTVT.

This sequence joins TRBV28 and TRBJ1-2; D not certain. V gave up 8 bases and J gave up 2 bases, with 12 bases separating them. There are 13 residues in the CDR3. The germline V gene has CDR1 MDHEN and CDR2 SYDVKM. For the CDR3, the DNA is TGTGCCAGCCACGCTACAGTGAACTATGGCTACACCTTC. Translation gives CASHATVNYGYTF.

The chain links TRBV6-5 to TRBJ1-5; D not resolved. The V gene lost 6 bases and the J gene lost 3 bases, with 3 bases spanning the gap. The germline V gene encodes CDR1 MNHEY and CDR2 SVGAGI. This CDR3 has 11 residues. The CDR3 coding sequence is TGTGCCAGCAGCGACAATCAGCCCCAGCATTTT. Protein sequence: CASSDNQPQHF.

A single count supports this clone. The chain joins TRBV2 to TRBJ1-4, with D hard to call. The germline gives CDR1 SNHLY, CDR2 FYNNEI. With 6 bases removed from V and 7 bases from J, the gap between germline ends came to 12 bases. CDR3 length: 13 residues. CDR3 in amino acids: CASSLRTAEKLFF. DNA of the CDR3: TGTGCCAGCAGCCTCCGGACCGCTGAAAAACTGTTTTTT.

The CDR3 is CASSGTGSNQPQHF. The CDR3 DNA sequence: TGTGCCAGCTCAGGGACAGGGAGCAATCAGCCCCAGCATTTT. The V call is TRBV18, the J call TRBJ1-5, with 9 bases identical to TRBD1. Germline V gene sequence: CDR1 KGHSH, CDR2 LQKENI. CDR3 length: 14 residues. Unmatched junction bases numbered 0, after V lost 5 bases and J lost 1 base.

The chain has TRBV15 and TRBJ1-2, with D possibly matching TRBD1 (5 bases). The CDR3 length is 16 residues. The V end was cut by 2 bases, the J end by 4 bases, with 17 bases between. Germline V CDR1 and CDR2: LNHNV, YYDKDF (reference sequence). The CDR3 protein is CATSRPGARRVYGYTF. CDR3 bases: TGTGCCACCAGCAGACCCGGGGCCCGAAGGGTCTATGGCTACACCTTC.

V usage is TRBV7-2 and J usage is TRBJ2-1; no reliable D call. The V gene's germline CDR1 is SGHTA and CDR2 FQGNSA. V was cut by 2 bases and J by 7 bases, with 12 bases left in between. The CDR3 loop spans 14 amino acids. CDR3 loop: CASSLFVSGNEQFF. The CDR3 DNA follows: TGTGCCAGCAGCTTATTTGTCTCTGGGAATGAGCAGTTCTTC.

V and J are TRBV5-5 and TRBJ1-1; TRBD1 might be the D (5 bases). This CDR3 has 14 amino acids. Trimming pared 2 bases from V and 4 bases from J, leaving 12 bases between. Germline-derived CDR1 and CDR2 are SGHKS and YYEKEE (reference sequence). CDR3 region: CASSLIQVGTEAFF. CDR3 bases: TGTGCCAGCAGCTTAATACAGGTGGGCACTGAAGCTTTCTTT.

This chain connects TRBV29-1 to TRBJ2-6; 8 bases are a match to TRBD1. This CDR3 has 18 amino acids. Germline V lookup: CDR1 SQVTM, CDR2 ANQGSEA. Trimming took 0 bases from V and 0 from J; bases not matched to a gene: 7. The CDR3 bases are TGCAGCGTTGAAGATCCGGGACAGGCTAGCTCTGGGGCCAACGTCCTGACTTTC. Translating gives CSVEDPGQASSGANVLTF.